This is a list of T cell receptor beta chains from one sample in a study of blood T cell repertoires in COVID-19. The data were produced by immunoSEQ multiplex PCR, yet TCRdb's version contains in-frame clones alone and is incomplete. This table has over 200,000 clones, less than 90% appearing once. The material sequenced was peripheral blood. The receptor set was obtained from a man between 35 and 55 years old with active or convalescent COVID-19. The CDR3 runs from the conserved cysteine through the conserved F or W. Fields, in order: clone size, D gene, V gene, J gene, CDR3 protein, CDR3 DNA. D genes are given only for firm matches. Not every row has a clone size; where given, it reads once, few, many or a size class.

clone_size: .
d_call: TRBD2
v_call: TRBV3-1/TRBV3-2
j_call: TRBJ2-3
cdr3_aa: CASSHDTSGSTDTQYF
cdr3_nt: TGTGCCAGCAGCCATGATACTAGCGGGAGCACAGATACGCAGTATTTT

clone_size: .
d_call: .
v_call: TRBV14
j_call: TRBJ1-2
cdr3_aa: CASSPSGVGVGGYTF
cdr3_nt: TGTGCCAGCAGCCCCTCGGGGGTCGGGGTAGGCGGCTACACCTTC

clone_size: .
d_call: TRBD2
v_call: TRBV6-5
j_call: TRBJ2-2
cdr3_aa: CASSGAGRNTGELFF
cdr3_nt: TGTGCCAGCAGCGGAGCGGGGAGAAACACCGGGGAGCTGTTTTTT

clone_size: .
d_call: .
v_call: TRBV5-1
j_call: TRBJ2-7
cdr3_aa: CASSLDTSLYEQYF
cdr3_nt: TGCGCCAGCAGCTTGGATACTAGCCTCTACGAGCAGTACTTC

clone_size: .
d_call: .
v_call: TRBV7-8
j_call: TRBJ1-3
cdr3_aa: CASRPRQAENTIYF
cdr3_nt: TGTGCCAGCAGACCCAGACAGGCTGAGAACACCATATATTTT

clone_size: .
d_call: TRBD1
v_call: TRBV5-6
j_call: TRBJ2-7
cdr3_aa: CASSFGQGTYEQYF
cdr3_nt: TGTGCCAGCAGCTTCGGACAGGGTACCTACGAGCAGTACTTC

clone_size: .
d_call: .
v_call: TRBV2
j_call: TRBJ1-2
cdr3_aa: CASRQGIYGYTF
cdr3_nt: TGTGCCAGCAGGCAGGGGATATATGGCTACACCTTC

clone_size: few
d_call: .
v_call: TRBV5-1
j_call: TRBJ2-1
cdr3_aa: CASTQGQTYNEQFF
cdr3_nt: TGCGCCAGCACCCAGGGGCAAACCTACAATGAGCAGTTCTTC

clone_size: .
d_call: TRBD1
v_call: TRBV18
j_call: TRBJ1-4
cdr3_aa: CASSLTGTATNEKLFF
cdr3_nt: TGTGCCAGCTCACTTACCGGGACAGCAACTAATGAAAAACTGTTTTTT

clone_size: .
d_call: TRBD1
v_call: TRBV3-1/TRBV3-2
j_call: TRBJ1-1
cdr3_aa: CASSQGTGSRTEAFF
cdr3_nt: TGTGCCAGCAGCCAAGGGACAGGGTCGCGCACTGAAGCTTTCTTT

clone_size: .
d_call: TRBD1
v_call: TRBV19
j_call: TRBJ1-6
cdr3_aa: CASSPLDRGRGSPLHF
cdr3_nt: TGTGCCAGTAGTCCCCTCGACAGGGGGCGAGGTTCACCCCTCCACTTT

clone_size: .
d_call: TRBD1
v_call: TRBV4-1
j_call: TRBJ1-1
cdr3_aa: CASSHAQGAGNTEAFF
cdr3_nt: TGCGCCAGCAGCCATGCACAGGGGGCGGGGAACACTGAAGCTTTCTTT

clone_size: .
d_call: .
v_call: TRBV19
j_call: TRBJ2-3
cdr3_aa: CASSIDLNRATDTQYF
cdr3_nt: TGTGCCAGTAGTATAGATTTGAACAGGGCGACAGATACGCAGTATTTT

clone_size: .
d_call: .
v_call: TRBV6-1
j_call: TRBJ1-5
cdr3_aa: CASSEGGGNQPQHF
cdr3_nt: TGTGCCAGCAGTGAAGGGGGGGGCAATCAGCCCCAGCATTTT

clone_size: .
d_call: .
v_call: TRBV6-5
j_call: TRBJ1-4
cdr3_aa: CASSIRGGNEKLFF
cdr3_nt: TGTGCCAGCAGTATACGGGGGGGGAATGAAAAACTGTTTTTT

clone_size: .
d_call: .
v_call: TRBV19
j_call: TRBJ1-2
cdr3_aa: CASSIGSGGPYGYTF
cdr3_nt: TGTGCCAGTAGTATAGGGAGCGGGGGCCCCTATGGCTACACCTTC

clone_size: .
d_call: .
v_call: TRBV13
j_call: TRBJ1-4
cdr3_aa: CASSSQLTARSHEKLFF
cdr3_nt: TGTGCCAGCAGCTCCCAATTGACAGCCCGGTCCCACGAAAAACTGTTTTTT

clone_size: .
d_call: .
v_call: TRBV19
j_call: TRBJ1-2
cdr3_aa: CASSTYRDGYTF
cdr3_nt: TGTGCCAGTAGTACTTACAGGGATGGCTACACCTTC

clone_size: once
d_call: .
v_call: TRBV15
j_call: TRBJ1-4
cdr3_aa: CATSYYEKLFF
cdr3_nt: TGTGCCACCAGTTACTATGAAAAACTGTTTTTT

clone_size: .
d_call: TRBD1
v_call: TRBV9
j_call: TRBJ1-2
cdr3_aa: CASSALTSRGAGGYTF
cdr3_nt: TGTGCCAGCAGCGCACTCACCTCCAGGGGGGCGGGAGGCTACACCTTC

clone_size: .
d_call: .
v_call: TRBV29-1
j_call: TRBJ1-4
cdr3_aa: CSVVEDGTNEKLFF
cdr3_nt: TGCAGCGTTGTGGAGGACGGGACTAATGAAAAACTGTTTTTT

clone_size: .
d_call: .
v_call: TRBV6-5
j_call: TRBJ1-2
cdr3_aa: CASSDLQGNYGYTF
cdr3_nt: TGTGCCAGCAGCGACCTTCAGGGAAACTATGGCTACACCTTC

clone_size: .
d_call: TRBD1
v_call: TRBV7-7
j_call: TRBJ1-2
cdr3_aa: CASSPRTGNNYGYTF
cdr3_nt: TGTGCTAGCAGCCCAAGGACAGGGAATAACTATGGCTACACCTTC

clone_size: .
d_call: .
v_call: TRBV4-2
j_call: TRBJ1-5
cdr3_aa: CASSQVVGQPQHF
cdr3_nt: TGTGCCAGCAGTCAAGTAGTTGGTCAGCCCCAGCATTTT

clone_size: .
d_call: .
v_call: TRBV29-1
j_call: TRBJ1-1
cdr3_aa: CSVLLNTEAFF
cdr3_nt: TGCAGCGTCCTCCTGAACACTGAAGCTTTCTTT

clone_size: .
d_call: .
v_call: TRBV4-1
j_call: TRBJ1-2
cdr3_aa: CASSQPRTYYGYTF
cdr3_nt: TGCGCCAGCAGCCAACCACGCACTTACTATGGCTACACCTTC

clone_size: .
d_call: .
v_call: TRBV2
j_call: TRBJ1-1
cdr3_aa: CASKVEGFGTEAFF
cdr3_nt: TGTGCCAGCAAGGTCGAGGGTTTCGGCACTGAAGCTTTCTTT

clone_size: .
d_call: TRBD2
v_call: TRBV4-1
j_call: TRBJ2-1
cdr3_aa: CASSQLTSGAYNEQFF
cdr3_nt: TGCGCCAGCAGCCAATTAACTAGCGGAGCCTACAATGAGCAGTTCTTC

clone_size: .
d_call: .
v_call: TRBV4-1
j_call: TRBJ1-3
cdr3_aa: CASSQQVSGNTIYF
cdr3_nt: TGCGCCAGCAGCCAACAGGTCTCTGGAAACACCATATATTTT

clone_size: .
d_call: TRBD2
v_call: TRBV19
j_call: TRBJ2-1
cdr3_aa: CASSPRTSGSPLSYNEQFF
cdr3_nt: TGTGCCAGTAGTCCACGGACTAGCGGGAGTCCCCTATCCTACAATGAGCAGTTCTTC

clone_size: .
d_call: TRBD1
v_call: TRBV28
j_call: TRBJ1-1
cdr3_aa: CASSRPLTGVTEAFF
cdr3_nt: TGTGCCAGCAGCCGACCGTTGACAGGGGTCACTGAAGCTTTCTTT

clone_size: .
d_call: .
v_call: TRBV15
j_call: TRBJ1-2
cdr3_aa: CATSRDGGAYGYTF
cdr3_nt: TGTGCCACCAGCAGAGATGGAGGAGCCTATGGCTACACCTTC

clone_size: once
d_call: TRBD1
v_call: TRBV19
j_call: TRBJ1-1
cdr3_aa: CATRTGVNTEAFF
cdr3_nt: TGTGCCACGAGGACAGGGGTGAACACTGAAGCTTTCTTT

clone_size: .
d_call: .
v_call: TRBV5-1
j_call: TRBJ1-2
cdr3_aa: CASSPGHGGTNYGYTF
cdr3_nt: TGCGCCAGCAGCCCGGGACACGGAGGTACTAACTATGGCTACACCTTC

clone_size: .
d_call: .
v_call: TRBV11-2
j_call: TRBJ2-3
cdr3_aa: CASSLGRGGTDTQYF
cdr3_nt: TGTGCCAGCAGCTTAGGAAGGGGGGGAACAGATACGCAGTATTTT

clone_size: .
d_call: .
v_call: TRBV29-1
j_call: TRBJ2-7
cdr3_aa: CSVLRGVDEQYF
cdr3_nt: TGCAGCGTCCTCAGGGGTGTGGACGAGCAGTACTTC

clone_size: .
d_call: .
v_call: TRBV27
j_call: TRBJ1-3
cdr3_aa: CASSFRHPSGNTIYF
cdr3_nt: TGTGCCAGCAGTTTCAGGCATCCCTCTGGAAACACCATATATTTT

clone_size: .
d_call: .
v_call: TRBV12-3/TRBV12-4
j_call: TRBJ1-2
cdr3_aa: CASSFRGNYGYTF
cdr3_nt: TGTGCCAGCAGTTTCCGGGGGAACTATGGCTACACCTTC

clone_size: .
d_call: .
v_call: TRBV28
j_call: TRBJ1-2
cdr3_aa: CASSWAGALLSYGYTF
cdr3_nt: TGTGCCAGCTCTTGGGCAGGGGCCCTTCTTTCATATGGCTACACCTTC

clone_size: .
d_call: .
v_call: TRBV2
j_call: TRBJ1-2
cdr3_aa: CARGGHSYGYTF
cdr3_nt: TGTGCGCGCGGGGGGCACAGCTATGGCTACACCTTC

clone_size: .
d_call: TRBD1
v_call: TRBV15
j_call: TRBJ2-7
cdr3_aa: CATSRGNTGGEQYF
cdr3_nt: TGTGCCACCAGCAGAGGAAACACAGGGGGCGAGCAGTACTTC

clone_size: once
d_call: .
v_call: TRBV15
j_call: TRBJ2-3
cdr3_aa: CATSPRTERAGDTQYF
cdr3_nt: TGTGCCACCAGCCCGAGGACAGAACGTGCCGGAGATACGCAGTATTTT

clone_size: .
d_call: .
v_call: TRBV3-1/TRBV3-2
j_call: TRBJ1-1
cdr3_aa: CATRGGTEAFF
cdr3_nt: TGTGCCACCCGAGGCGGGACTGAAGCTTTCTTT

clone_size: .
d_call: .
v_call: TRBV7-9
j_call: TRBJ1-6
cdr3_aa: CASSPKGGLSPLHF
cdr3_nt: TGTGCCAGCAGCCCCAAAGGCGGGTTATCACCCCTCCACTTT

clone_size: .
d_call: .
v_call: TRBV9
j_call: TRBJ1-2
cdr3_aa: CASSTRGVQVKGYTF
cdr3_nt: TGTGCCAGCAGCACCCGCGGGGTGCAGGTAAAGGGCTACACCTTC

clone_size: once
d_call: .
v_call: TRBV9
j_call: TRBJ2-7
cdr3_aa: CASSPWTDPYEQYF
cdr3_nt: TGTGCCAGCAGCCCATGGACAGATCCTTACGAGCAGTACTTC

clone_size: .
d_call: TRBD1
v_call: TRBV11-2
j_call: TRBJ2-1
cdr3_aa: CASSLPGQILNEQFF
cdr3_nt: TGTGCCAGCAGCCTCCCGGGACAGATTCTTAATGAGCAGTTCTTC

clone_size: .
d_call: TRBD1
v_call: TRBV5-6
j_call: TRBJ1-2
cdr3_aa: CASSLGSTGEVGGYTF
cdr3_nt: TGTGCCAGCAGCTTGGGTTCGACAGGGGAAGTGGGAGGCTACACCTTC

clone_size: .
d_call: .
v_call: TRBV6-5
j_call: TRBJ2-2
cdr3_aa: CASRRYTGELFF
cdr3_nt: TGTGCCAGCAGGCGTTACACCGGGGAGCTGTTTTTT

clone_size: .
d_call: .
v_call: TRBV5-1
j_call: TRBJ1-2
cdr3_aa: CASSLAGFYGYTF
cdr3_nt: TGCGCCAGCAGCTTGGCGGGTTTCTATGGCTACACCTTC

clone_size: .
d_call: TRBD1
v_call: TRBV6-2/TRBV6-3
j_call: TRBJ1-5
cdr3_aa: CASSATGGRQPQHF
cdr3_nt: TGTGCCAGCAGTGCTACAGGGGGACGGCAGCCCCAGCATTTT

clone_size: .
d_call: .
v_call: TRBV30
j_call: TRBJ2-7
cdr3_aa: CAWSSDSSNEQYF
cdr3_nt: TGTGCCTGGAGCTCCGACAGTTCGAACGAGCAGTACTTC

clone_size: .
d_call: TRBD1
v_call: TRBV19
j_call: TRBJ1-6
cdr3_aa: CASSPGQGVSPLHF
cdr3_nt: TGTGCCAGTAGCCCGGGACAGGGGGTTTCACCCCTCCACTTT

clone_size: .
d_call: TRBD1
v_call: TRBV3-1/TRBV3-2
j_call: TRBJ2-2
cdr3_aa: CASSPTRTGGFFGELFF
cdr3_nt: TGTGCCAGCAGCCCGACCCGGACAGGGGGCTTTTTTGGGGAGCTGTTTTTT

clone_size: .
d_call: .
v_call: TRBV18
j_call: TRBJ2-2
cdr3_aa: CASSPQGAGELFF
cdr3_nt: TGTGCCAGCTCACCACAGGGGGCCGGGGAGCTGTTTTTT